These 26 T cell receptor beta chains share one sample of origin, sequenced in a study of blood T cell repertoires in COVID-19. Measured with immunoSEQ multiplex PCR; TCRdb has only the in-frame clones, and not every one. The repertoire has roughly 140,000 clones, more than 75% of them found once; the top ten carry roughly 4%. The sequenced sample consisted of peripheral blood. These receptors were taken from a woman between 35 and 50 years old with acute or convalescent COVID-19.

The chain uses TRBV3-1 (or the pseudogene TRBV3-2) and TRBJ1-1; possibly TRBD1 for D (6 bases). V lost 3 bases to trimming and J lost 4 bases, with 9 bases between them. The CDR3 is 13 residues long. CDR1 and CDR2 from the germline V gene are LGHDT and YNNKEL (reference sequence). The CDR3, as DNA: TGTGCCAGCAGCCAGGGGGCGAGCACTGAAGCTTTCTTT. Amino acid sequence: CASSQGASTEAFF.

This clone appeared a few times. This chain connects TRBV10-1 to TRBJ1-2; no definite D call. CDR1 and CDR2 from the germline V gene are WNHNN and SYGVQD (reference sequence). The CDR3 covers 15 residues. V was pared by 0 bases and J by 4 bases, with 12 bases between. This CDR3 is CASSESREGAYGYTF. The CDR3 bases are TGCGCCAGCAGTGAGTCGAGAGAAGGAGCCTATGGCTACACCTTC.

V and J are TRBV19 and TRBJ2-2, with D maybe TRBD1 (5 bases). CDR3 length: 17 amino acids. Germline V gene lookup returns CDR1 LNHDA and CDR2 SQIVND (reference sequence). The V end lost 6 bases, the J end lost 1 base, and 18 bases lay between the germline ends. The CDR3 protein is CASSDDRAQGNTGELFF. DNA of the CDR3: TGTGCCAGTAGCGACGACAGAGCCCAGGGGAACACCGGGGAGCTGTTTTTT.

The V call is TRBV30, the J call TRBJ1-1; 9 bases align to TRBD1. In germline, CDR1 is GTSNPN, CDR2 SVGIG (reference sequence). The CDR3 runs 12 residues. CDR3: CAGQGLDTEAFF. The CDR3 nucleotides read TGTGCAGGACAGGGGTTGGACACTGAAGCTTTCTTT.

The chain recombines TRBV6-5 with TRBJ1-1; 7 nucleotides line up with TRBD1. Germline-derived CDR1 and CDR2 are MNHEY and SVGAGI. J gave up 1 base and V 2 bases, and 1 base lay outside the gene matches. The CDR3 covers 14 residues. CDR3 nucleotides: TGTGCCAGCAGTTACGACAGGGCGAACACTGAAGCTTTCTTT. Its translation is CASSYDRANTEAFF.

The J gene is TRBJ2-2, the V gene TRBV10-3; 7 bases agree with TRBD2. The V gene end was trimmed by 3 bases and the J gene end by 5 bases; junction bases not matched to a gene: 6. Germline V gene lookup returns CDR1 ENHRY and CDR2 SYGVKD. This CDR3 is built from 15 residues. In nucleotides, the CDR3 is TGTGCCATCAGTGATTCGGGAGGAAGGACCGGGGAGCTGTTTTTT. The encoded protein is CAISDSGGRTGELFF.

The CDR3 sequence: CASSRTWTENQPQHF. The CDR3 DNA follows: TGTGCCAGCAGCCGCACTTGGACAGAAAATCAGCCCCAGCATTTT. This sequence joins TRBV3-1 (or the pseudogene TRBV3-2) and TRBJ1-5, with D perhaps matching TRBD1 (6 bases). Germline V lookup: CDR1 LGHDT, CDR2 YNNKEL (reference sequence). With 4 bases removed from V and 4 bases from J, the gap between germline ends came to 14 bases. CDR3 size: 15 residues.

The chain joins TRBV4-1 to TRBJ2-5; 7 bases align to TRBD2. The V gene's germline CDR1 is MGHRA and CDR2 YSYEKL. V trimming: 3 bases; J trimming: 5 bases; junction bases outside the gene matches: 6. There are 14 residues in the CDR3. DNA for the CDR3: TGCGCCAGCAGCCAGATAGGCGGGAGTGAGACCCAGTACTTC. Its translation: CASSQIGGSETQYF.

The chain has TRBV28 and TRBJ2-1; TRBD2 might be the D (5 bases). The germline CDR1 and CDR2 sequences are MDHEN and SYDVKM. CDR3 length: 14 residues. The V gene lost 2 bases and the J gene lost 6 bases, with 11 bases spanning the gap. CDR3 region: CASSLIEGGNEQFF. The DNA of the CDR3 is TGTGCCAGCAGTTTAATTGAGGGTGGCAATGAGCAGTTCTTC.

This clone has at least ten counts. The V gene is TRBV30, the J gene TRBJ1-6; TRBD1 is a possible D gene (6 bases). Trimming pared 5 bases from V and 5 bases from J, leaving 13 bases between. CDR3 length: 14 amino acids. The germline V gene has CDR1 GTSNPN and CDR2 SVGIG (reference sequence). The CDR3 protein is CAWGIGTNNSPLHF. The CDR3 DNA follows: TGTGCCTGGGGGATCGGGACAAATAATTCACCCCTCCACTTT. The variable domain in full, completed from reference TRBV30 and TRBJ1-6, reads SQTIHQWPATLVQPVGSPLSLECTVEGTSNPNLYWYRQAAGRGLQLLFYSVGIGQISSEVPQNLSASRPQDRQFILSSKKLLLSDSGFYLCAWGIGTNNSPLHFGNGTRLTVT.

This chain uses TRBV27 with TRBJ1-4; possible D gene TRBD1, 5 bases. This CDR3 is 14 amino acids long. Trimming took off 6 bases at V and 5 bases at J, with 13 bases between the two ends. Germline V gene data show CDR1 as MNHEY and CDR2 as SMNVEV (reference sequence). This CDR3 reads CASSQTGGNEKLFF. The CDR3 nucleotides are TGTGCCAGCAGCCAGACGGGGGGAAATGAAAAACTGTTTTTT.

The V gene is TRBV9, the J gene TRBJ2-3, with D perhaps matching TRBD2 (6 bases). The CDR3 is made up of 15 amino acids. In germline, CDR1 is SGDLS, CDR2 YYNGEE. V gave up 4 bases and J gave up 1 base, with 13 bases separating them. Here the CDR3 reads CASSSGGIGTDTQYF. Here the CDR3 DNA reads TGTGCCAGCAGCTCTGGAGGGATAGGCACAGATACGCAGTATTTT.

There are a few counts of this clone. The V call is TRBV4-3, the J call TRBJ1-6; D is unresolved. The germline V gene has CDR1 LGHNA and CDR2 YSLEER. The CDR3 loop spans 13 amino acids. The V and J ends lost 3 bases and 8 bases respectively, with 8 bases between them. The chain's CDR3 is CASSQVQDSPLHF. The CDR3 region has the DNA TGCGCCAGCAGCCAGGTCCAGGATTCACCCCTCCACTTT.

V and J are TRBV19 and TRBJ1-4; D perhaps matches TRBD1 (5 bases). Deletions cut 6 bases from V and 3 bases from J, with 17 bases between. The CDR3 spans 16 residues. Germline CDR1 reads LNHDA; CDR2 reads SQIVND (reference sequence). The CDR3 loop is CASRSSTTVPNEKLFF. CDR3 in DNA: TGTGCCAGTAGATCCTCAACGACAGTCCCTAATGAAAAACTGTTTTTT.

The J gene is TRBJ2-3, the V gene TRBV7-9; 8 bases align to TRBD1. Germline V lookup: CDR1 SEHNR, CDR2 FQNEAQ (reference sequence). The length of the CDR3 is 14 residues. V lost 5 bases to trimming and J lost 2 bases; unmatched junction nucleotides: 3. The CDR3 region is CASSPQGATDTQYF. Written as DNA, the CDR3 is TGTGCCAGCAGCCCTCAGGGGGCCACAGATACGCAGTATTTT. Full variable domain (missing parts from reference TRBV7-9 and TRBJ2-3): DTGVSQNPRHKITKRGQNVTFRCDPISEHNRLYWYRQTLGQGPEFLTYFQNEAQLEKSRLLSDRFSAERPKGSFSTLEIQRTEQGDSAMYLCASSPQGATDTQYFGPGTRLTVL.

This chain joins TRBV11-3 and TRBJ2-1; D gene uncertain. V was cut by 1 base and J by 6 bases, with 7 bases left in between. The germline CDR1 and CDR2 sequences are SGHNT and YENEEA. CDR3 length: 13 residues. This CDR3 is CASSLGQFNEQFF. The CDR3 DNA reads as TGTGCCAGCAGCTTAGGTCAATTCAATGAGCAGTTCTTC.

V and J are TRBV28 and TRBJ2-3, with D tentatively TRBD2 (6 bases). The germline V gene encodes CDR1 MDHEN and CDR2 SYDVKM. This CDR3 is built from 15 residues. V lost 3 bases and J 3 bases, leaving 13 bases between the germline ends. The CDR3 region is CASSLGDFKTDTQYF. In nucleotides, the CDR3 is TGTGCCAGCAGTTTGGGGGACTTCAAAACAGATACGCAGTATTTT.

The genes are TRBV27 and TRBJ1-2, with 7 bases fitting TRBD1. V lost 2 bases and J lost 3; bases outside the gene matches: 9. Per the germline V gene, CDR1 is MNHEY and CDR2 is SMNVEV (reference sequence). The CDR3 runs to 16 residues. The CDR3 region has the DNA TGTGCCAGCAGTTTAAGTCGGACAGGCGACTACTATGGCTACACCTTC. Its translation: CASSLSRTGDYYGYTF.

This rearrangement joins TRBV28 to TRBJ1-6, with TRBD1 identical over 7 bases. This CDR3 region has 15 residues. CDR1 MDHEN and CDR2 SYDVKM come from the germline V gene. V trimming: 5 bases; J trimming: 13 bases; junction bases outside the gene matches: 14. In DNA, the CDR3 is TGTGCCAGCAGTCTACCGGGACAGTGGAGATCGCCCCTCCACTTT. Its protein is CASSLPGQWRSPLHF.

The rearrangement links TRBV7-8 to TRBJ1-3; 7 bases agree with TRBD1. The CDR3 is made up of 12 amino acids. J gave up 9 bases and V 4 bases, and 3 bases lay outside the gene matches. CDR1 is SGHVS and CDR2 is FQNEAQ in the germline V gene. CDR3 coding DNA: TGTGCCAGCAGCTACCGGACAGGCACCATATATTTT. Protein sequence: CASSYRTGTIYF.

The rearrangement joins TRBV18 to TRBJ2-7; 10 bases are shared with TRBD1. J lost 7 bases, V lost 4 bases, and 7 bases had no gene match. This CDR3 has 14 residues. The V gene's germline CDR1 is KGHSH and CDR2 LQKENI. The CDR3: CASSLGQGPWEQYF. In nucleotides, the CDR3 is TGTGCCAGCTCACTGGGACAGGGGCCGTGGGAGCAGTACTTC. Full variable domain (outside the CDR3, taken from reference TRBV18 and TRBJ2-7): NAGVMQNPRHLVRRRGQEARLRCSPMKGHSHVYWYRQLPEEGLKFMVYLQKENIIDESGMPKERFSAEFPKEGPSILRIQQVVRGDSAAYFCASSLGQGPWEQYFGPGTRLTVT.

This clone was detected only once. The rearrangement uses TRBV11-3 and TRBJ1-1; D unclear. From germline, CDR1 is SGHNT and CDR2 YENEEA. V was trimmed by 5 bases and J by 0 bases, leaving 7 bases between them. The CDR3 is made up of 13 amino acids. DNA of the CDR3: TGTGCCAGCAGCGCGCATATGAACACTGAAGCTTTCTTT. Translating it yields CASSAHMNTEAFF. Variable domain in full (rest from reference TRBV11-3 and TRBJ1-1): EAGVVQSPRYKIIEKKQPVAFWCNPISGHNTLYWYLQNLGQGPELLIRYENEEAVDDSQLPKDRFSAERLKGVDSTLKIQPAELGDSAVYLCASSAHMNTEAFFGQGTRLTVV.

V is TRBV3-1 (or the pseudogene TRBV3-2) and J is TRBJ2-2; 9 bases align to TRBD1. Germline values: CDR1 LGHDT, CDR2 YNNKEL (reference sequence). The CDR3 runs to 16 residues. Germline trimming cut 5 bases from V and 5 bases from J; bases unmatched to any gene: 9. CDR3 amino acids: CASSARDRDGTGELFF. The CDR3 nucleotides read TGTGCCAGCAGCGCTCGGGACAGGGATGGGACCGGGGAGCTGTTTTTT.

The J gene is TRBJ2-3, the V gene TRBV6-4; 9 nucleotides match TRBD2. Germline V gene lookup returns CDR1 MRHNA and CDR2 SNTAGT. This CDR3 region has 17 residues. J was trimmed by 6 bases and V by 1 base; bases with no gene match: 11. CDR3 in DNA: TGTGCCAGCAGTGACTTGCAGGGGACTAGCCTCCACGATACGCAGTATTTT. It translates to CASSDLQGTSLHDTQYF.

The chain has TRBV4-3 and TRBJ2-3, with 11 bases matching TRBD2. Trimming took 0 bases from V and 3 from J; bases not matched to a gene: 11. This CDR3 has 19 amino acids. CDR1 LGHNA and CDR2 YSLEER come from the germline V gene. CDR3 nucleotides: TGCGCCAGCAGCCAAGAACTAGCGGGAGAAGGGTACTTGACAGATACGCAGTATTTT. Encoded protein: CASSQELAGEGYLTDTQYF.

This clone has only a few counts. The chain recombines TRBV2 with TRBJ2-7, with 10 bases identical to TRBD1. Germline CDR1 and CDR2: SNHLY and FYNNEI. The CDR3 runs 13 residues. The V and J ends lost 5 bases and 4 bases, in that order; junction bases with no gene match: 2. This CDR3 is CASSRDRGYEQYF. CDR3 in DNA: TGTGCCAGCAGTCGGGACAGGGGTTACGAGCAGTACTTC.